This T cell receptor beta chain came from a study of blood T cells in healthy people across ages. Study outcomes and limitations: Comparison with aged donors showed that long-lived donors had more naive CD4+ cells and higher diversity.

Of note for this clonotype: The antigen remains undetermined. A read error may produce the germline difference seen at one junction end.

A J-beta primer mix and a sample-barcoded 5' primer were used in a second PCR of roughly 6 to 11 cycles. Sequencing recovered at least 3 million CDR3-containing paired-end reads from each sample. TCRdb re-called the 5' RACE reads with MiXCR, one entry per CDR3 protein. In the table there are 1.5 million to 2 million distinct CDR3 sequences, around 40% of which are singletons. From germline, CDR1 is MNHEY and CDR2 SVGEGT. The CDR3 totals 15 residues. Each sample yielded at least 5.5 micrograms of PBMC total RNA. Input material: blood. This receptor was taken from a human donor in good health. V and J are TRBV6-2 or TRBV6-3 and TRBJ2-5; D perhaps matches TRBD2 (7 bases). The CDR3 DNA sequence: TGTGCCAGCAGCGCAACCAGGGGCGCGGGAGAGACCCGGTACTTC. Its translation is CASSATRGAGETRYF.